This T cell receptor beta chain is from a study of shared clonotypes between healthy human individuals. Overall study results and limits: Researchers sampled only blood; tissue repertoires likely differ.

The CDR3 consists of 16 residues. The germline V gene encodes CDR1 KGHSH and CDR2 LQKENI. Trimming took off 3 bases at V and 1 base at J, with 15 bases between the two ends. Concerning this clone itself: The antigen is undetermined.

Each cell subset's genomic DNA was divided evenly among several immunoSEQ plates. Sequencing used immunoSEQ multiplex PCR; TCRdb keeps in-frame clones, though not all of them. The profile shows over a million clones, 78% of them singletons. This sequence joins TRBV18 and TRBJ1-1; a weak D match, TRBD1 (6 bases). The clonotype comes from a man aged 18 to 29 in good health. Some clones in this sample may be carry-over from other donors' samples. What was sequenced was memory CD4+ T cells from PBMCs. Subset denoted: CD45RA-negative fraction. The DNA for the CDR3 is TGTGCCAGCTCACCTGGCCCCGACAGGCAGAACACTGAAGCTTTCTTT. Its translation: CASSPGPDRQNTEAFF. Supplemented by reference TRBV18 and TRBJ1-1, the full variable domain reads NAGVMQNPRHLVRRRGQEARLRCSPMKGHSHVYWYRQLPEEGLKFMVYLQKENIIDESGMPKERFSAEFPKEGPSILRIQQVVRGDSAAYFCASSPGPDRQNTEAFFGQGTRLTVV.